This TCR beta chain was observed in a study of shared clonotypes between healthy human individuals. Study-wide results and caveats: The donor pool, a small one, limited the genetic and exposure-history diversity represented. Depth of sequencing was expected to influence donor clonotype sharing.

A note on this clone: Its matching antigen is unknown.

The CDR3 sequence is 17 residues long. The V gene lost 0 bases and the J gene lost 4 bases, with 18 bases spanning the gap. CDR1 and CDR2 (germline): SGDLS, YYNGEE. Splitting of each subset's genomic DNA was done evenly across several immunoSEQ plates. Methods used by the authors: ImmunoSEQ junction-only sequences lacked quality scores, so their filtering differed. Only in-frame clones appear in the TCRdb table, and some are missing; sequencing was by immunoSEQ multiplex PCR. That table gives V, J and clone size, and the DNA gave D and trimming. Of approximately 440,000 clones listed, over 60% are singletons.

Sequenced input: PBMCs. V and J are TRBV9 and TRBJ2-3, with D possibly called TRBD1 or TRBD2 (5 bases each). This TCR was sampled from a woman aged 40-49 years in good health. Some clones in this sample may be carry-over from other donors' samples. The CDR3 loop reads CASSVGASLGLPDTQYF. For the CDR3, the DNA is TGTGCCAGCAGCGTAGGGGCTAGCTTGGGGCTCCCAGATACGCAGTATTTT.